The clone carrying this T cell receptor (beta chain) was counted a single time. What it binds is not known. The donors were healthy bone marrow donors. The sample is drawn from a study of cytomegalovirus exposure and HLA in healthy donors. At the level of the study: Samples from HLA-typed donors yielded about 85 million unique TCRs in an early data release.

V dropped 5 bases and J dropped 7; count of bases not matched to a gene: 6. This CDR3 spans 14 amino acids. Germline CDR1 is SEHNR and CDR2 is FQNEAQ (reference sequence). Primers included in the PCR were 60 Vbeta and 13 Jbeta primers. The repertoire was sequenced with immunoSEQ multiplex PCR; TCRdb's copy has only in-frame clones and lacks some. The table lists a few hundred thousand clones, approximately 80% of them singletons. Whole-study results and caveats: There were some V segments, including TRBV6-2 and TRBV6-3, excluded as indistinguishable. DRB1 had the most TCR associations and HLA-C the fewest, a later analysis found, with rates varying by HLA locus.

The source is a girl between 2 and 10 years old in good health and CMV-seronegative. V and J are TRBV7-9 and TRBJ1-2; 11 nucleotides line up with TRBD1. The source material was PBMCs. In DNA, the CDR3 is TGTGCCAGCAGCCTAGGACAGGGGGCGACTGGCTACACCTTC. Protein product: CASSLGQGATGYTF. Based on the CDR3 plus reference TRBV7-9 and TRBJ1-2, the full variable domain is DTGVSQNPRHKITKRGQNVTFRCDPISEHNRLYWYRQTLGQGPEFLTYFQNEAQLEKSRLLSDRFSAERPKGSFSTLEIQRTEQGDSAMYLCASSLGQGATGYTFGSGTRLTVV.